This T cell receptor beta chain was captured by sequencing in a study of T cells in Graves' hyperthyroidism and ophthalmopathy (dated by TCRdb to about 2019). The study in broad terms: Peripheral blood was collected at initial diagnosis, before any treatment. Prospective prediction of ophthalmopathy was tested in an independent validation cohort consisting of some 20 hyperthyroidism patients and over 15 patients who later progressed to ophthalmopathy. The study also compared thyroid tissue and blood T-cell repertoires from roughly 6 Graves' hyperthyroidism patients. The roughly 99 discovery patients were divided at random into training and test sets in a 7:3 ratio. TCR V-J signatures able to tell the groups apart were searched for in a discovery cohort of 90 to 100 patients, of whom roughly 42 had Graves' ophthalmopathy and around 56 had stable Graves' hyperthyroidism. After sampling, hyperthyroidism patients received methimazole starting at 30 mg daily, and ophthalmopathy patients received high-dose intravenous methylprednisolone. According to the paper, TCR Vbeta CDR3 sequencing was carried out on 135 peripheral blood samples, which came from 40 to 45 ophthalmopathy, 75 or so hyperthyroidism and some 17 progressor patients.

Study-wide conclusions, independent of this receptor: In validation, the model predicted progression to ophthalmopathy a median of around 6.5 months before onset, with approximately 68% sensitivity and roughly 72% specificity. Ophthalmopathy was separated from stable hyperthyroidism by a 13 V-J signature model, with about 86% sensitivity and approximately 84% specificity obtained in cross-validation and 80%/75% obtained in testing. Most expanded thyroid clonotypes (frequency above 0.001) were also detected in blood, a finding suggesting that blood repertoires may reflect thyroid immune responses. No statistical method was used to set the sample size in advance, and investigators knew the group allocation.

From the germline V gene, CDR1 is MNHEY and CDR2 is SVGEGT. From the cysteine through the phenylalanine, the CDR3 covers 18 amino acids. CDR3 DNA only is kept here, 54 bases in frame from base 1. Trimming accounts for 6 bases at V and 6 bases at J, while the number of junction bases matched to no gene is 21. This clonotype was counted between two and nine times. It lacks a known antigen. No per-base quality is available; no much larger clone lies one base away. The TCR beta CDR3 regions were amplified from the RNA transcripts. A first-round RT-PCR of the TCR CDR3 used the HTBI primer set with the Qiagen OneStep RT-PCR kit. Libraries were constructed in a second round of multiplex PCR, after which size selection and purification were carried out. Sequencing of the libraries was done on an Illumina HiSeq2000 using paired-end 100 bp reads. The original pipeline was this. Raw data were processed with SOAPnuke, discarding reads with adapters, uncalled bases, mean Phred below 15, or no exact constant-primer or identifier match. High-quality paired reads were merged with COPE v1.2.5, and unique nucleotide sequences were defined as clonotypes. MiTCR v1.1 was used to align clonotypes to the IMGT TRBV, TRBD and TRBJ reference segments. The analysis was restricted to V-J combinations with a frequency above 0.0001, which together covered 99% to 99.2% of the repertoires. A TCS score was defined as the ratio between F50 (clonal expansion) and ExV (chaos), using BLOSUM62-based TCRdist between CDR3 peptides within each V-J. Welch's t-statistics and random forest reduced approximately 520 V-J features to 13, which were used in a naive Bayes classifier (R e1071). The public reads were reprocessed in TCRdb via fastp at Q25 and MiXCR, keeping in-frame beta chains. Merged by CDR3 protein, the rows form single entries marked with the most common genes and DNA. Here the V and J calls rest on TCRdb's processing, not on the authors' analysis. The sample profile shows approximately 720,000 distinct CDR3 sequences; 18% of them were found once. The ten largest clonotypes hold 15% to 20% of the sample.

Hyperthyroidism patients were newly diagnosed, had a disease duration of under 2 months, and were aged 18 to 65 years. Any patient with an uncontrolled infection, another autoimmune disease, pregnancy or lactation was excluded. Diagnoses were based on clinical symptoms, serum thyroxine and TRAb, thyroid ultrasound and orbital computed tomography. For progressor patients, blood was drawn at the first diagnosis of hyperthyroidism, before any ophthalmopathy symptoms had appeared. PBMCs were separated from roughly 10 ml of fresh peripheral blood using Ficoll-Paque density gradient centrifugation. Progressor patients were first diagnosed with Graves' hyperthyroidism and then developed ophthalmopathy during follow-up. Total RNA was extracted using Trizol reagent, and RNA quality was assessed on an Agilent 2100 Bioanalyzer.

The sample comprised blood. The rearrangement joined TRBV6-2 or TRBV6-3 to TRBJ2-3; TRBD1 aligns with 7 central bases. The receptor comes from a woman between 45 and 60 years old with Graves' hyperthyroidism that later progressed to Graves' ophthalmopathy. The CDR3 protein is CASRGPFPDRESSDTQYF. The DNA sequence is TGTGCCAGCAGGGGTCCGTTTCCCGACAGGGAAAGTAGCGATACGCAGTATTTT.